This T cell receptor beta chain was identified in a study of cytomegalovirus exposure and HLA in healthy donors. The CDR3 is made up of 13 amino acids. From germline, CDR1 is SGHTA and CDR2 FQGTGA. V was clipped by 1 base and J by 5 bases, with 8 bases between them. The PCR made use of 60 Vbeta and 13 Jbeta primers. The table came from immunoSEQ multiplex PCR; TCRdb's copy has only in-frame clones and leaves some out. This sample has under 150,000 clones; 68% occur once, and the top ten carry 3.5% to 5%. The TCR originated in a man between 60 and 70 years old in good health and CMV-seronegative. Sequenced material: PBMCs. The rearrangement links TRBV7-3 to TRBJ1-2; no clear D. CDR3 amino acids: CASSLNGGYGYTF. The CDR3 coding sequence is TGTGCCAGCAGCTTAAACGGAGGGTATGGCTACACCTTC.